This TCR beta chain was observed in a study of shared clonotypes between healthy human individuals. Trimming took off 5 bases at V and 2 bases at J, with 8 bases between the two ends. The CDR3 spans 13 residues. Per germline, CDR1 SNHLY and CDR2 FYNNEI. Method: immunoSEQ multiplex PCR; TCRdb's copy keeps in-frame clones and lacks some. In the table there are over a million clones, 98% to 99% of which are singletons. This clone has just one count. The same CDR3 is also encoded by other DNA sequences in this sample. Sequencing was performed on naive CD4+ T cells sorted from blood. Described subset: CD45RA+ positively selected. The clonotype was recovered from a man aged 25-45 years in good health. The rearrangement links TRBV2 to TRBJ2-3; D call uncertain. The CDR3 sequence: CASSSSSTDTQYF. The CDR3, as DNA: TGTGCCAGCAGTTCGAGTTCCACAGATACGCAGTATTTT.